One and the same sample provided the 16 T cell receptor beta chains below, sequenced in a study of blood T cell repertoires in COVID-19. Produced via immunoSEQ multiplex PCR; TCRdb's table is partial and in-frame only. The table has 250,000 or so clones, about 86% seen once. Sequenced material: peripheral blood. These TCRs come from a man in his 60s with acute or convalescent COVID-19.

The V gene is TRBV28, the J gene TRBJ2-7; 7 bases are shared with TRBD1. The germline V gene has CDR1 MDHEN and CDR2 SYDVKM. Losses at the gene ends were 5 bases for V and 3 bases for J; bases not matched to a gene: 4. There are 13 residues in the CDR3. The CDR3 nucleotides read TGTGCCAGCAGTCTAGACAGGGACTACGAGCAGTACTTC. Its protein is CASSLDRDYEQYF.

This clone has more than one count but fewer than ten. The chain uses TRBV27 and TRBJ1-1, with D possibly matching TRBD1 (6 bases). CDR1 MNHEY and CDR2 SMNVEV come from the germline V gene (reference sequence). Deletions cut 5 bases from V and 3 bases from J, with 13 bases between. The length of the CDR3 is 14 residues. The CDR3 region has the DNA TGTGCCAGCAGTACAGTACAGGGTTACACTGAAGCTTTCTTT. Translating it yields CASSTVQGYTEAFF.

The rearrangement joins TRBV27 to TRBJ1-6, with 7 positions matching TRBD1. The germline V gene encodes CDR1 MNHEY and CDR2 SMNVEV (reference sequence). Trimming cost V 10 bases and J 7 bases; bases outside gene matches: 10. The CDR3 is 14 residues long. For the CDR3, the DNA is TGTGCCACCATGAGGGGGACAGCGAATTCACCCCTCCACTTT. Its translation: CATMRGTANSPLHF.

The rearrangement joins TRBV19 to TRBJ1-1, with a weak D call TRBD1 (5 bases). The CDR3 contains 13 residues. Per the germline V gene, CDR1 is LNHDA and CDR2 is SQIVND (reference sequence). The V end was cut by 11 bases, the J end by 8 bases, with 21 bases between. CDR3 loop: CAAKQVSHGEAFF. DNA of the CDR3: TGTGCCGCAAAACAGGTCAGCCATGGGGAAGCTTTCTTT.

Here the CDR3 DNA reads TGTGCCAGTAGCCCAAAACGACAGGTTCTCAACACCGGGGAGCTGTTTTTT. It translates to CASSPKRQVLNTGELFF. The chain links TRBV19 to TRBJ2-2; TRBD1 might be the D (6 bases). Trimming removed 6 bases from V and 2 bases from J, with 19 bases in between. This CDR3 has 17 residues. The germline gives CDR1 LNHDA, CDR2 SQIVND (reference sequence). The whole variable domain, remainder taken from reference TRBV19 and TRBJ2-2, is DGGITQSPKYLFRKEGQNVTLSCEQNLNHDAMYWYRQDPGQGLRLIYYSQIVNDFQKGDIAEGYSVSREKKESFPLTVTSAQKNPTAFYLCASSPKRQVLNTGELFFGEGSRLTVL.

The chain carries TRBV30 and TRBJ1-3; 9 nucleotides match TRBD1. V was pared by 2 bases and J by 6 bases, with 2 bases of the junction left unmatched. The CDR3 totals 13 residues. CDR1 is GTSNPN and CDR2 is SVGIG in the germline V gene (reference sequence). CDR3 region: CAWSTQGANTIYF. The CDR3, as DNA: TGTGCCTGGAGTACACAGGGGGCAAACACCATATATTTT.

The V call is TRBV4-3, the J call TRBJ2-7; 12 bases line up with TRBD1. CDR3 size: 15 residues. Germline V CDR1 and CDR2: LGHNA, YSLEER. V dropped 2 bases and J dropped 7; count of bases not matched to a gene: 6. CDR3 DNA: TGCGCCAGCAGCCAAAGGGGACAGGGGGCAGGTGAGCAGTACTTC. This translates into CASSQRGQGAGEQYF.

This clone occurred once. The CDR3 DNA reads TGTGCCAGCAGTCTAAGCAGGTACAATGAGCAGTTCTTC. It translates to CASSLSRYNEQFF. The chain recombines TRBV27 with TRBJ2-1; unclear D gene. Trimming cost V 5 bases and J 4 bases, with 9 bases left between them. The germline V gene encodes CDR1 MNHEY and CDR2 SMNVEV (reference sequence). CDR3 length: 13 amino acids.

The rearrangement joins TRBV5-5 to TRBJ2-1; the match to TRBD2 covers 11 bases. Germline loops: CDR1 SGHKS, CDR2 YYEKEE (reference sequence). CDR3 length equals 14 residues. V was clipped by 4 bases and J by 6 bases; unmatched bases: 3. The CDR3 spells CASSPTSGSNEQFF. The CDR3 DNA reads as TGTGCCAGCAGCCCCACTAGCGGGAGCAATGAGCAGTTCTTC.

This clone was seen a handful of times. This chain joins TRBV11-2 and TRBJ1-3, with TRBD1 as a possible D gene (6 bases). The V end was cut by 2 bases, the J end by 10 bases, with 15 bases between. The CDR3 contains 14 residues. Germline V gene data show CDR1 as SGHAT and CDR2 as FQNNGV. The CDR3 DNA reads TGTGCCAGCAGCTTACAGGACAGCGGGATGACCATATATTTT. It specifies CASSLQDSGMTIYF.

This sequence joins TRBV19 and TRBJ2-7; 8 bases match TRBD1. The CDR3 is 15 residues long. Germline lookup yields CDR1 LNHDA and CDR2 SQIVND (reference sequence). V was pared by 3 bases and J by 2 bases, with 6 bases of the junction left unmatched. CDR3 sequence: CASSIADRAPYEQYF. DNA of the CDR3: TGTGCCAGTAGTATTGCGGACAGGGCCCCCTACGAGCAGTACTTC.

Many counts were recorded for this clone. The gene calls are TRBV5-1 and TRBJ2-7, with 7 nucleotides matching TRBD2. This CDR3 is built from 14 residues. Germline loops: CDR1 SGHRS, CDR2 YFSETQ. V shed 4 bases, J shed 1 base, and the junction held 5 bases outside the gene matches. CDR3 amino acids: CASSPGLKSYEQYF. As DNA, the CDR3 is TGCGCCAGCAGCCCGGGACTAAAATCCTACGAGCAGTACTTC.

The CDR3 coding sequence is TGTGCCAGTAGTATGGCTAGCGGAACTTACGAGCAGTACTTC. Translation gives CASSMASGTYEQYF. V is TRBV19 and J is TRBJ2-7; 7 nucleotides match TRBD2. V lost 3 bases to trimming and J lost 4 bases; unmatched junction nucleotides: 6. Germline CDR1 LNHDA, CDR2 SQIVND (reference sequence). The CDR3 sequence is 14 residues long.

The V gene is TRBV2, the J gene TRBJ2-5, with 9 bases fitting TRBD1. J was trimmed by 4 bases and V by 7 bases; bases with no gene match: 4. The CDR3 sequence is 13 residues long. CDR1 and CDR2 (germline): SNHLY, FYNNEI. The CDR3 protein is CASMGTGRETQYF. The CDR3 DNA reads TGTGCCAGCATGGGGACAGGGAGAGAGACCCAGTACTTC.

The gene calls are TRBV5-5 and TRBJ2-7, with 7 bases matching TRBD2. With V trimmed by 4 bases and J by 0 bases, 10 bases remained unmatched. The CDR3 extends over 16 amino acids. Germline CDR1 is SGHKS and CDR2 is YYEKEE (reference sequence). The CDR3 reads CASSQTSSGSSYEQYF. The CDR3 DNA reads TGTGCCAGCAGCCAGACATCTAGCGGAAGCTCCTACGAGCAGTACTTC.

The genes are TRBV2 and TRBJ1-6; D possibly corresponds to TRBD1 (6 bases). V gave up 6 bases and J gave up 5 bases, with 14 bases separating them. The CDR3 spans 15 residues. Germline V CDR1 and CDR2: SNHLY, FYNNEI. CDR3 bases: TGTGCCAGCAGGGGATATGGGGACAATAATTCACCCCTCCACTTT. This codes for CASRGYGDNNSPLHF.